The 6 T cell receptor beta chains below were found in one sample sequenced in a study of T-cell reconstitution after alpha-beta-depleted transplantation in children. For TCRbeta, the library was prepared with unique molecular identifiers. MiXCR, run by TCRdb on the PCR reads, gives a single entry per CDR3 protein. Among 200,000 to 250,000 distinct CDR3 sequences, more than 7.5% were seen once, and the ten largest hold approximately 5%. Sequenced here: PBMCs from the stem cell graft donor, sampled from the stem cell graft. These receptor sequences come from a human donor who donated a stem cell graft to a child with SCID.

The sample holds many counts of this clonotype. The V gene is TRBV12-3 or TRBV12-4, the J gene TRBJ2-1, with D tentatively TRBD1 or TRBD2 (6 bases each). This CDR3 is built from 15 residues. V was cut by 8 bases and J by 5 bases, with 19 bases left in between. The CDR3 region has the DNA TGTGCCAGCCAGACGGGGGCCCTCACTCACAATGAGCAGTTCTTC. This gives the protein CASQTGALTHNEQFF.

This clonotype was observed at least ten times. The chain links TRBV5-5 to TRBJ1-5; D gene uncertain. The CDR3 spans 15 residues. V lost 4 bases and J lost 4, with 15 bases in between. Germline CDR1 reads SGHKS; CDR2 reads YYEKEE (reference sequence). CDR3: CASSVLSVRNQPQHF. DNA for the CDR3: TGTGCCAGCAGCGTCCTTAGTGTACGGAATCAGCCCCAGCATTTT.

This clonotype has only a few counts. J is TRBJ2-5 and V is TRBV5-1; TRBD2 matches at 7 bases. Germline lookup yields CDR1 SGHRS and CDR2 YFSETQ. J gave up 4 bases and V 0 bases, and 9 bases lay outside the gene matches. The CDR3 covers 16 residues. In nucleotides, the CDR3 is TGCGCCAGCAGCTTGGTGGCTAGCGGTGTGGGAGAGACCCAGTACTTC. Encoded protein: CASSLVASGVGETQYF.

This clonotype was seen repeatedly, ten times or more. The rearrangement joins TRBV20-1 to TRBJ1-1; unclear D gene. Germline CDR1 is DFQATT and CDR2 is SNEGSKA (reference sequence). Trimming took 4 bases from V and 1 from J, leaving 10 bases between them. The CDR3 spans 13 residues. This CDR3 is CSATRRRNTEAFF. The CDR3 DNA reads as TGCAGTGCTACAAGACGGCGGAACACTGAAGCTTTCTTT.

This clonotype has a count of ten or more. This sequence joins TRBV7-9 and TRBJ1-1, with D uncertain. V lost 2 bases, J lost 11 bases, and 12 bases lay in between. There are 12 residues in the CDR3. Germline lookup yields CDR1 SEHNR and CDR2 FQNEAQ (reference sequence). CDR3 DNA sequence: TGTGCCAGCAGCTTAATAAGCGAGGAGGCTTTCTTT. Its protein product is CASSLISEEAFF.

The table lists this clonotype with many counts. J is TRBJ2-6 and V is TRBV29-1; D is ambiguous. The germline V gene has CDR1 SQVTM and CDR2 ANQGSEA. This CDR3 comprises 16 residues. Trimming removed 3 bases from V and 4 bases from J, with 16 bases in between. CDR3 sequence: CSVEGRSISGANVLTF. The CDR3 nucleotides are TGCAGCGTTGAGGGTCGATCTATCTCCGGGGCCAACGTCCTGACTTTC.